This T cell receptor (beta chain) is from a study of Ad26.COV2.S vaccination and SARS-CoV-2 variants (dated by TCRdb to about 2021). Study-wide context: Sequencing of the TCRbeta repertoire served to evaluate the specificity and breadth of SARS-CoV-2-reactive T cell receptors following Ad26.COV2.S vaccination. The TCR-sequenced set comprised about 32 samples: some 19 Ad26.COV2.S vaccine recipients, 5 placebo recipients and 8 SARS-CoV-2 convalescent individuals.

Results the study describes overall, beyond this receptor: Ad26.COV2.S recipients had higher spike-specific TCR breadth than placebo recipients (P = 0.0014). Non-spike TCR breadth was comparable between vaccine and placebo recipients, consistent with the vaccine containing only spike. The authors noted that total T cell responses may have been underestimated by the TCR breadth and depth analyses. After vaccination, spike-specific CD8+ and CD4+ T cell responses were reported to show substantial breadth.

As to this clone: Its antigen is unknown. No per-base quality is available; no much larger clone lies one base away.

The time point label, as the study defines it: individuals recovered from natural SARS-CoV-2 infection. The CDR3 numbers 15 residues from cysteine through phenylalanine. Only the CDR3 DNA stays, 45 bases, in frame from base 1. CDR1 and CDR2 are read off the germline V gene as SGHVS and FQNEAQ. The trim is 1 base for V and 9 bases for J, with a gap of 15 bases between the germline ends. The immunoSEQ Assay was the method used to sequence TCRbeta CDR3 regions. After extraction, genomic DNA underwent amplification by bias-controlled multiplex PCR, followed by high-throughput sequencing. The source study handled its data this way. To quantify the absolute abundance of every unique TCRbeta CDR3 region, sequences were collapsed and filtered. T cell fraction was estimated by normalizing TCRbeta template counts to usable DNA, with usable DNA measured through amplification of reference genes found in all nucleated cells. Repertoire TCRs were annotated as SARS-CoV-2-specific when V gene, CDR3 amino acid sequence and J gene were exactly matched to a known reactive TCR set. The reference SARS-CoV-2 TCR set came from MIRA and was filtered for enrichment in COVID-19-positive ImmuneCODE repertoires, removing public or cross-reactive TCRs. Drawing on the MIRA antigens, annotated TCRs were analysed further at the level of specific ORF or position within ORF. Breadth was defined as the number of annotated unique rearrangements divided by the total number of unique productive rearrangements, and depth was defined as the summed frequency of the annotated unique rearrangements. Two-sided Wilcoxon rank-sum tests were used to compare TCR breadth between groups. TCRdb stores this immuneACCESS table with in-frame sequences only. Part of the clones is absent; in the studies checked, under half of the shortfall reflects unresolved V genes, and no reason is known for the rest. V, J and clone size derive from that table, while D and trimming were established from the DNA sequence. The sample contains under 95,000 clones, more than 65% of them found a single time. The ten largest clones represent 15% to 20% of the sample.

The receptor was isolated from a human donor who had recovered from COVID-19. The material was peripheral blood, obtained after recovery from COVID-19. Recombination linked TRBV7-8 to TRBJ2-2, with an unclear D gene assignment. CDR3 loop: CASSLEPRGTRELFF. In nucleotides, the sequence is TGTGCCAGCAGCTTAGAACCGAGAGGTACGCGGGAGCTGTTTTTT. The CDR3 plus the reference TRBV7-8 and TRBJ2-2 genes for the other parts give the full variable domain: GAGVSQSPRYKVAKRGQDVALRCDPISGHVSLFWYQQALGQGPEFLTYFQNEAQLDKSGLPSDRFFAERPEGSVSTLKIQRTQQEDSAVYLCASSLEPRGTRELFFGEGSRLTVL.